Listed below are T cell receptor beta chains from one sample, sequenced in a study of T-cell memory formation after mild COVID-19. TCRdb reprocessed the 5' RACE reads via MiXCR and lists one record per CDR3 protein. The sample consists of 95,000 to 120,000 distinct CDR3 sequences, approximately 21% of them appearing once. Sequenced input: PBMCs or a T cell subset sorted from them (not recorded which). These receptors were taken from a man aged 18 to 35 who had mild COVID-19 (a few samples of this study predate the infection). Cell type and time point are not known. CDR3s include the opening cysteine and the closing phenylalanine or tryptophan. A D gene is named only where the DNA matches it firmly. Clone size is stated in some rows and not others, as once, few, many or a class when expanded.

d_gene: NA
abundance: NA
v_gene: TRBV4-3
j_gene: TRBJ2-1
CDR3aa: CASSPGTATYNEQFF
CDR3nt: TGCGCCAGCAGCCCAGGGACTGCCACCTACAATGAGCAGTTCTTC

d_gene: NA
abundance: few
v_gene: TRBV29-1
j_gene: TRBJ2-2
CDR3aa: CSVSLGELFF
CDR3nt: TGCAGCGTTTCCCTCGGGGAGCTGTTTTTT

d_gene: NA
abundance: NA
v_gene: TRBV2
j_gene: TRBJ2-7
CDR3aa: CASREWGSYEQYF
CDR3nt: TGTGCCAGCCGGGAATGGGGGTCCTACGAGCAGTACTTC

d_gene: NA
abundance: few
v_gene: TRBV7-9
j_gene: TRBJ2-3
CDR3aa: CASREWLGYLFVSDTQYF
CDR3nt: TGTGCCAGCAGAGAATGGCTGGGGTATCTGTTTGTTTCAGATACGCAGTATTTT

d_gene: NA
abundance: NA
v_gene: TRBV12-3/TRBV12-4
j_gene: TRBJ2-5
CDR3aa: CASMVLGVQETQYF
CDR3nt: TGTGCCAGCATGGTTTTAGGGGTCCAAGAGACCCAGTACTTC

d_gene: NA
abundance: NA
v_gene: TRBV4-1
j_gene: TRBJ2-7
CDR3aa: CASSQVGRGPLEQYF
CDR3nt: TGCGCCAGCAGCCAAGTAGGACGGGGGCCCCTCGAGCAGTACTTC

d_gene: TRBD2
abundance: NA
v_gene: TRBV4-1
j_gene: TRBJ2-1
CDR3aa: CASRRLAGANEQFF
CDR3nt: TGCGCCAGCAGGAGGCTAGCGGGGGCCAATGAGCAGTTCTTC

d_gene: TRBD1
abundance: few
v_gene: TRBV12-3/TRBV12-4
j_gene: TRBJ1-1
CDR3aa: CASSRDRGRVTEAFF
CDR3nt: TGTGCCAGCAGTCGGGACAGGGGGCGGGTCACTGAAGCTTTCTTT

d_gene: NA
abundance: NA
v_gene: TRBV6-5
j_gene: TRBJ2-3
CDR3aa: CASGRSTDTQYF
CDR3nt: TGTGCCTCGGGACGGTCGACAGATACGCAGTATTTT

d_gene: NA
abundance: few
v_gene: TRBV5-1
j_gene: TRBJ1-1
CDR3aa: CASSLGVVNTEAFF
CDR3nt: TGCGCCAGCAGCTTGGGAGTGGTTAACACTGAAGCTTTCTTT

d_gene: NA
abundance: NA
v_gene: TRBV6-2/TRBV6-3
j_gene: TRBJ2-1
CDR3aa: CASSSPISQGGSYNEQFF
CDR3nt: TGTGCCAGCAGTTCCCCAATATCCCAGGGGGGCTCCTACAATGAGCAGTTCTTC

d_gene: TRBD1
abundance: NA
v_gene: TRBV5-1
j_gene: TRBJ2-7
CDR3aa: CASSFDRVTSYEQYF
CDR3nt: TGCGCCAGCAGCTTCGACAGGGTTACCTCCTACGAGCAGTACTTC

d_gene: NA
abundance: NA
v_gene: TRBV5-1
j_gene: TRBJ2-5
CDR3aa: CASSFAGPRRETQYF
CDR3nt: TGCGCCAGCAGCTTCGCGGGTCCACGCCGGGAGACCCAGTACTTC

d_gene: NA
abundance: NA
v_gene: TRBV27
j_gene: TRBJ2-7
CDR3aa: CASSLFGGDFGEQYF
CDR3nt: TGTGCCAGCTCCCTCTTCGGCGGGGACTTCGGCGAGCAGTACTTC

d_gene: NA
abundance: NA
v_gene: TRBV7-9
j_gene: TRBJ1-4
CDR3aa: CASSLNRGYDEKLFF
CDR3nt: TGTGCCAGCAGCTTAAATCGGGGGTACGATGAAAAACTGTTTTTT

d_gene: TRBD2
abundance: NA
v_gene: TRBV7-9
j_gene: TRBJ2-3
CDR3aa: CASRSGTSGVRGTDTQYF
CDR3nt: TGTGCCAGCAGGTCCGGGACTAGCGGGGTAAGGGGCACAGATACGCAGTATTTT

d_gene: NA
abundance: NA
v_gene: TRBV5-6
j_gene: TRBJ2-3
CDR3aa: CASSWDQGGSTDTQYF
CDR3nt: TGTGCCAGCAGCTGGGACCAGGGGGGGAGCACAGATACGCAGTATTTT

d_gene: NA
abundance: few
v_gene: TRBV12-3/TRBV12-4
j_gene: TRBJ1-2
CDR3aa: CASSRRLVGNYGYTF
CDR3nt: TGTGCCAGCAGTCGACGGCTAGTAGGAAACTATGGCTACACCTTC

d_gene: NA
abundance: NA
v_gene: TRBV7-2
j_gene: TRBJ2-7
CDR3aa: CASSLLVPGYEQYF
CDR3nt: TGTGCCAGCAGCTTATTAGTTCCGGGATACGAGCAGTACTTC

d_gene: NA
abundance: NA
v_gene: TRBV12-3/TRBV12-4
j_gene: TRBJ2-2
CDR3aa: CASTLSAVRLNTGELFF
CDR3nt: TGTGCCAGCACCCTGTCGGCGGTCAGGTTAAACACCGGGGAGCTGTTTTTT

d_gene: NA
abundance: few
v_gene: TRBV7-2
j_gene: TRBJ2-5
CDR3aa: CASSPWAQETQYF
CDR3nt: TGTGCCAGCAGCCCGTGGGCCCAAGAGACCCAGTACTTC

d_gene: NA
abundance: NA
v_gene: TRBV4-1
j_gene: TRBJ1-5
CDR3aa: CASSQEDTDSNQPQHF
CDR3nt: TGCGCCAGCAGCCAAGAGGACACCGATAGCAATCAGCCCCAGCATTTT

d_gene: NA
abundance: NA
v_gene: TRBV5-1
j_gene: TRBJ2-2
CDR3aa: CASSSTENTGELFF
CDR3nt: TGCGCCAGCAGCTCTACAGAGAACACCGGGGAGCTGTTTTTT

d_gene: NA
abundance: NA
v_gene: TRBV27
j_gene: TRBJ2-7
CDR3aa: CASSSNEGLTSYEQYF
CDR3nt: TGTGCCAGCAGCAGCAACGAGGGACTGACATCCTACGAGCAGTACTTC

d_gene: NA
abundance: few
v_gene: TRBV6-5
j_gene: TRBJ2-7
CDR3aa: CASQGSYEQYF
CDR3nt: TGTGCCAGCCAGGGGAGCTACGAGCAGTACTTC

d_gene: TRBD2
abundance: few
v_gene: TRBV10-3
j_gene: TRBJ2-3
CDR3aa: CAISESASGAYTQYF
CDR3nt: TGTGCCATCAGTGAGTCGGCTAGCGGGGCCTATACGCAGTATTTT

d_gene: NA
abundance: many
v_gene: TRBV21-1
j_gene: TRBJ2-3
CDR3aa: CANFPPQLGGSTDTQYF
CDR3nt: TGTGCCAACTTTCCCCCGCAATTGGGGGGCTCCACAGATACGCAGTATTTT

d_gene: NA
abundance: few
v_gene: TRBV10-3
j_gene: TRBJ2-5
CDR3aa: CAISDEGGETQYF
CDR3nt: TGTGCCATCAGTGACGAGGGAGGAGAGACCCAGTACTTC

d_gene: TRBD1
abundance: many
v_gene: TRBV15
j_gene: TRBJ2-7
CDR3aa: CATSRNRGEQYF
CDR3nt: TGTGCCACCAGCAGAAACAGGGGCGAGCAGTACTTC

d_gene: TRBD1
abundance: NA
v_gene: TRBV5-5
j_gene: TRBJ1-1
CDR3aa: CASSSWTGPMNTEAFF
CDR3nt: TGTGCCAGCAGCTCGTGGACAGGGCCCATGAACACTGAAGCTTTCTTT

d_gene: NA
abundance: NA
v_gene: TRBV6-2/TRBV6-3
j_gene: TRBJ2-1
CDR3aa: CASSQLRDGQYNEQFF
CDR3nt: TGTGCCAGCAGTCAGCTCCGGGACGGACAATACAATGAGCAGTTCTTC

d_gene: TRBD2
abundance: NA
v_gene: TRBV7-9
j_gene: TRBJ2-1
CDR3aa: CASSWTSGRNNEQFF
CDR3nt: TGTGCCAGCAGCTGGACTAGCGGGAGGAACAATGAGCAGTTCTTC

d_gene: NA
abundance: medium-sized
v_gene: TRBV6-5
j_gene: TRBJ1-1
CDR3aa: CASSYYPGRGTEAFF
CDR3nt: TGTGCCAGCAGTTACTACCCCGGTCGGGGCACTGAAGCTTTCTTT

d_gene: NA
abundance: NA
v_gene: TRBV19
j_gene: TRBJ2-6
CDR3aa: CASSIGPLSGANVLTF
CDR3nt: TGTGCCAGTAGTATAGGCCCCTTGAGTGGGGCCAACGTCCTGACTTTC

d_gene: NA
abundance: NA
v_gene: TRBV7-9
j_gene: TRBJ2-7
CDR3aa: CASSLATRTSNYEQYF
CDR3nt: TGTGCCAGCAGCTTAGCAACGAGGACATCGAACTACGAGCAGTACTTC

d_gene: NA
abundance: NA
v_gene: TRBV6-5
j_gene: TRBJ2-1
CDR3aa: CASSYTGGAYNEQFF
CDR3nt: TGTGCCAGCAGTTACACTGGGGGAGCCTACAATGAGCAGTTCTTC

d_gene: TRBD1
abundance: few
v_gene: TRBV12-3/TRBV12-4
j_gene: TRBJ2-1
CDR3aa: CASSPGQVYNEQFF
CDR3nt: TGTGCCAGCAGTCCGGGACAGGTATACAATGAGCAGTTCTTC

d_gene: NA
abundance: NA
v_gene: TRBV12-3/TRBV12-4
j_gene: TRBJ1-1
CDR3aa: CASSQGSTEAFF
CDR3nt: TGTGCCAGCAGCCAGGGATCCACTGAAGCTTTCTTT

d_gene: TRBD1
abundance: NA
v_gene: TRBV20-1
j_gene: TRBJ2-1
CDR3aa: CSASWAGGYNEQFF
CDR3nt: TGCAGTGCTAGTTGGGCAGGGGGATACAATGAGCAGTTCTTC

d_gene: NA
abundance: NA
v_gene: TRBV10-2
j_gene: TRBJ2-1
CDR3aa: CASIQGNEQFF
CDR3nt: TGCGCCAGCATTCAGGGGAATGAGCAGTTCTTC

d_gene: TRBD1
abundance: few
v_gene: TRBV24-1
j_gene: TRBJ1-6
CDR3aa: CATSQGTGSPLHF
CDR3nt: TGTGCCACCTCACAGGGGACAGGTTCACCCCTCCACTTT

d_gene: TRBD1
abundance: NA
v_gene: TRBV14
j_gene: TRBJ2-7
CDR3aa: CASSQVGTGYEQYF
CDR3nt: TGTGCCAGCAGCCAAGTTGGGACAGGATACGAGCAGTACTTC

d_gene: TRBD2
abundance: NA
v_gene: TRBV6-2/TRBV6-3
j_gene: TRBJ2-5
CDR3aa: CASTPGGRETQYF
CDR3nt: TGTGCCAGCACCCCGGGGGGGCGAGAGACCCAGTACTTC

d_gene: NA
abundance: few
v_gene: TRBV7-2
j_gene: TRBJ2-1
CDR3aa: CASSFRRVNEQFF
CDR3nt: TGTGCCAGCAGCTTCCGGCGAGTCAATGAGCAGTTCTTC

d_gene: NA
abundance: NA
v_gene: TRBV7-2
j_gene: TRBJ2-4
CDR3aa: CASIENIQYF
CDR3nt: TGTGCCAGCATCGAAAACATTCAGTACTTC

d_gene: NA
abundance: many
v_gene: TRBV6-2/TRBV6-3
j_gene: TRBJ2-2
CDR3aa: CASSYNTGELFF
CDR3nt: TGCGCCAGCAGCTATAACACCGGGGAGCTGTTTTTT

d_gene: NA
abundance: NA
v_gene: TRBV12-3/TRBV12-4
j_gene: TRBJ1-1
CDR3aa: CASSLGRPEAFF
CDR3nt: TGTGCCAGCAGTTTGGGAAGACCTGAAGCTTTCTTT

d_gene: NA
abundance: few
v_gene: TRBV4-2
j_gene: TRBJ2-3
CDR3aa: CASSSVSHDSTDTQYF
CDR3nt: TGTGCCAGCAGCTCGGTGTCCCACGACAGCACAGATACGCAGTATTTT

d_gene: TRBD1
abundance: few
v_gene: TRBV12-3/TRBV12-4
j_gene: TRBJ2-3
CDR3aa: CASSLGIRDRGTTDTQYF
CDR3nt: TGTGCCAGCAGTTTAGGCATCAGGGACAGGGGCACGACAGATACGCAGTATTTT

d_gene: TRBD1
abundance: NA
v_gene: TRBV6-2/TRBV6-3
j_gene: TRBJ1-1
CDR3aa: CASSSLTGENTEAFF
CDR3nt: TGTGCCAGCAGTTCCTTAACAGGGGAGAACACTGAAGCTTTCTTT

d_gene: NA
abundance: many
v_gene: TRBV19
j_gene: TRBJ2-7
CDR3aa: CATATGALSYEQYF
CDR3nt: TGTGCCACCGCTACGGGGGCCCTTTCCTACGAGCAGTACTTC

d_gene: TRBD2
abundance: few
v_gene: TRBV6-6
j_gene: TRBJ2-3
CDR3aa: CASRWTSGGTDTQYF
CDR3nt: TGTGCCAGCAGGTGGACTAGCGGGGGAACAGATACGCAGTATTTT

d_gene: NA
abundance: NA
v_gene: TRBV25-1
j_gene: TRBJ1-3
CDR3aa: CASSESSSSGNTIYF
CDR3nt: TGTGCCAGCAGTGAATCCTCGAGCTCTGGAAACACCATATATTTT